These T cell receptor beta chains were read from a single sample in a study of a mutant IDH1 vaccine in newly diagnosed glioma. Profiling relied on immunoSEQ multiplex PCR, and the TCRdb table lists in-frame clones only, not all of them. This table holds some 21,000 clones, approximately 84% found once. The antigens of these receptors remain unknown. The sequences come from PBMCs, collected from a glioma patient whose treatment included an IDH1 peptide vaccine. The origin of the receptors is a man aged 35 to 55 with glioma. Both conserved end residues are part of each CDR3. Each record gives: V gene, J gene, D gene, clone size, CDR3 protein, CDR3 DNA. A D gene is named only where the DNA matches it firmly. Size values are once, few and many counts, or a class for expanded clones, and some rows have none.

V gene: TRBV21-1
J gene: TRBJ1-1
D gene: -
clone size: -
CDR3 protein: CASSKARDTEAFF
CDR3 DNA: TGTGCCAGCAGCAAAGCGCGGGACACTGAAGCTTTCTTT

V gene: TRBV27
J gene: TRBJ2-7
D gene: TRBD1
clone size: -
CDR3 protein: CASSSGTGYEQYF
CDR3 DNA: TGTGCCAGCAGTTCCGGGACAGGCTACGAGCAGTACTTC

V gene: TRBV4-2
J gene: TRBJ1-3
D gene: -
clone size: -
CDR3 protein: CASSPSTGASGNTIYF
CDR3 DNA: TGTGCCAGCAGCCCTTCGACAGGAGCCTCTGGAAACACCATATATTTT

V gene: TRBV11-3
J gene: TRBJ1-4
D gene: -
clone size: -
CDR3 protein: CASTQEGGWAREKLFF
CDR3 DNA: TGTGCCAGCACCCAAGAAGGAGGGTGGGCCCGTGAAAAACTGTTTTTT

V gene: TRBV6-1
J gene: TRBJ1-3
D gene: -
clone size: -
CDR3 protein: CASMYGGTGNTIYF
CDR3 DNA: TGTGCCAGCATGTATGGGGGTACAGGAAACACCATATATTTT

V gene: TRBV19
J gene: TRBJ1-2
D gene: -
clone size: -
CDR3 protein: CASSTGVLNYGYTF
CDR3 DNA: TGTGCCAGTAGTACAGGGGTACTAAACTATGGCTACACCTTC

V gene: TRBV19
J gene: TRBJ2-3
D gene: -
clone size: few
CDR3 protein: CASSIPSTDTQYF
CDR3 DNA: TGTGCCAGTAGTATCCCTAGCACAGATACGCAGTATTTT

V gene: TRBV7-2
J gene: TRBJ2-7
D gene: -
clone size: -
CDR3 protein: CASSLALDTGEQYF
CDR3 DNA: TGTGCCAGCAGCTTAGCCCTAGACACGGGCGAGCAGTACTTC

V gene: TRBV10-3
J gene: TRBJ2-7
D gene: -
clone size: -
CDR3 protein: CAISGSLPRDGDEQYF
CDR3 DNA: TGTGCCATCAGTGGAAGCCTACCGCGGGATGGGGACGAGCAGTACTTC

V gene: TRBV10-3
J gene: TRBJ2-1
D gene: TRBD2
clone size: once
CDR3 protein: CAISERASGREEQFF
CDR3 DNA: TGTGCCATCAGTGAACGGGCTAGCGGGAGAGAAGAGCAGTTCTTC

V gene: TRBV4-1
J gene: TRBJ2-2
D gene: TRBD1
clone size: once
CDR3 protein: CASSQEGNRGPTGELFF
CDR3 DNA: TGCGCCAGCAGCCAAGAGGGAAACAGGGGGCCCACCGGGGAGCTGTTTTTT

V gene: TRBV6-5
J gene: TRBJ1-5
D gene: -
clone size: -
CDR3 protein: CASSYSSNQPQHF
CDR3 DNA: TGTGCCAGCAGTTACTCCTCCAATCAGCCCCAGCATTTT

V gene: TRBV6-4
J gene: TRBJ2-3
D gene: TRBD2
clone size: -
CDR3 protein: CASSHTSGGSLGTQYF
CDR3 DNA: TGTGCCAGCAGCCACACTAGCGGAGGCTCCCTGGGAACGCAGTATTTT

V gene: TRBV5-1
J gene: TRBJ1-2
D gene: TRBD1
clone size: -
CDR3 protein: CASSKDRGGGYTF
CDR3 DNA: TGCGCCAGCAGCAAGGACAGGGGGGGAGGCTACACCTTC

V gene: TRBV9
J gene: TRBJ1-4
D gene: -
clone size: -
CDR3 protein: CASSAFEGRDEKLFF
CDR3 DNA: TGTGCCAGCAGCGCCTTTGAGGGGAGGGATGAAAAACTGTTTTTT

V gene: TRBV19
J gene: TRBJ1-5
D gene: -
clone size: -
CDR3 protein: CASEGHSNQPQHF
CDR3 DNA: TGTGCCAGTGAAGGTCATAGCAATCAGCCCCAGCATTTT

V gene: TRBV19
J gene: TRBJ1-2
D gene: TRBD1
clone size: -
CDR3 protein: CASRDRLDGYTF
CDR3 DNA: TGTGCCAGTCGGGACAGACTCGATGGCTACACCTTC

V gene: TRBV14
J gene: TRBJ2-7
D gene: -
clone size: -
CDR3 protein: CASSQRRLGDEQYF
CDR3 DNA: TGTGCCAGCAGCCAAAGAAGGCTAGGGGACGAGCAGTACTTC

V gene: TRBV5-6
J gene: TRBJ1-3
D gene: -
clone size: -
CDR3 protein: CASSRYPLHISGNTIYF
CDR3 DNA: TGTGCCAGCAGCAGGTACCCCTTACATATCTCTGGAAACACCATATATTTT

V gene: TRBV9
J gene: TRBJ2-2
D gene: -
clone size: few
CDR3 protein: CASSPSGSGIIGELFF
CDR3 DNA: TGTGCCAGCAGCCCCTCCGGGAGTGGGATAATCGGGGAGCTGTTTTTT

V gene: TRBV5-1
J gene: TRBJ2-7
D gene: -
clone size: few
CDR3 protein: CASSLVVQPYEQYF
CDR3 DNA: TGCGCCAGCAGCTTGGTTGTACAGCCCTACGAGCAGTACTTC

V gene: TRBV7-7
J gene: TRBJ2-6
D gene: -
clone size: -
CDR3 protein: CASSSHPGANVLTF
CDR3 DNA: TGTGCCAGCAGCTCGCACCCTGGGGCCAACGTCCTGACTTTC

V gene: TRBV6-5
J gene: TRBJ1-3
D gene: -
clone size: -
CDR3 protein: CASSLQGVSGNTIYF
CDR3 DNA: TGTGCCAGCAGTTTGCAAGGGGTCTCTGGAAACACCATATATTTT

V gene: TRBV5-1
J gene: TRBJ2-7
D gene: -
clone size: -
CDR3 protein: CASSLAPGSSYEQYF
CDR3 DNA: TGCGCCAGCAGCTTGGCACCGGGGAGCTCCTACGAGCAGTACTTC

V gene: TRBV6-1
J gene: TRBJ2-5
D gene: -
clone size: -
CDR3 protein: CASSTRGQETQYF
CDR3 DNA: TGTGCCAGCAGTACTAGGGGCCAAGAGACCCAGTACTTC

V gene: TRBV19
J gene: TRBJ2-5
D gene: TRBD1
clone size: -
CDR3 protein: CASTWTGSKETQYF
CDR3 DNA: TGTGCCAGTACCTGGACAGGGTCCAAAGAGACCCAGTACTTC

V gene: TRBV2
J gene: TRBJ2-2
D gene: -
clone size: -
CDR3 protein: CASSVRDNTGELFF
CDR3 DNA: TGTGCCAGCAGTGTCAGGGACAACACCGGGGAGCTGTTTTTT

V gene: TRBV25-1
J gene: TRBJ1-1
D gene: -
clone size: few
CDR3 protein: CASQRNTEAFF
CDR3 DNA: TGTGCCAGCCAGCGGAACACTGAAGCTTTCTTT

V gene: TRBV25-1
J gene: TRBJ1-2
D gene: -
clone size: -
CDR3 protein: CASSVAQALGGYTF
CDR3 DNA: TGTGCCAGCAGTGTCGCACAGGCCCTTGGTGGCTACACCTTC